This T cell receptor (beta chain) was identified during a study of monozygotic twins with inflammatory bowel disease. As for this clonotype: Its antigen is undetermined.

Germline V lookup: CDR1 SGHNT, CDR2 YYREEE (reference sequence). The CDR3 has 16 amino acids. General observations from the study: Sharing of clonotypes with others was lower in IBD patients than in healthy twins, and this was especially so with disease activity.

Every sample had its cDNA made across eight separate reactions. One entry per CDR3 protein, without DNA, is what TCRdb gives after re-calling the 5' RACE reads. The sample includes approximately 400,000 distinct CDR3 sequences. This sequence was found in a human donor with ulcerative colitis or Crohn's disease, or a healthy co-twin of an affected twin (not recorded which). The chain combines TRBV5-4 with TRBJ2-3; TCRdb's D call of TRBD1 is untestable without DNA. The sequenced sample was blood. The CDR3 loop is CASSLGGGQGTDTQYF. Complete variable domain (other parts from reference TRBV5-4 and TRBJ2-3): ETGVTQSPTHLIKTRGQQVTLRCSSQSGHNTVSWYQQALGQGPQFIFQYYREEENGRGNFPPRFSGLQFPNYSSELNVNALELDDSALYLCASSLGGGQGTDTQYFGPGTRLTVL.